This entry describes one T cell receptor (beta chain). No cognate antigen has been identified for it. No base quality information exists; no much larger clone differs at one position. The treatment or condition label on this specimen signifies: 15 to 20 received Ad26.COV2.S at low or high dose, single or two shots; about 5 received placebo; per-sample allocation not given. Repertoires of vaccine and placebo recipients were sequenced from samples collected on day 63 after the first injection. Cohort 1b enrolled 25 or so adults aged 18-55 years at a single site in Boston, USA, between 29 July and 7 August 2020. Ad26.COV2.S was a replication-incompetent adenovirus type 26 vector expressing a prefusion-stabilized SARS-CoV-2 spike protein from the original Wuhan strain. The sample originates from a study of Ad26.COV2.S vaccination and SARS-CoV-2 variants (dated by TCRdb to the early 2020s). About the study as a whole: Donors in the vaccine arm were drawn from COV1001, a multicentre, randomized, double-blind, placebo-controlled phase I-IIa trial testing Ad26.COV2.S in healthy adults. A total of roughly 32 samples were included in the TCR-sequenced set, comprising around 19 Ad26.COV2.S vaccine recipients, 5 placebo recipients and 8 SARS-CoV-2 convalescent individuals. Throughout the experiments and outcome assessment, investigators stayed blinded to trial group allocation. Ad26.COV2.S was given intramuscularly at 5x10^10 or 1x10^11 viral particles, as a single shot or as two shots 56 days apart. Trial participants were randomized into five groups of five: low-dose or high-dose Ad26.COV2.S given once or twice, or placebo on both occasions. The specificity and breadth of SARS-CoV-2-reactive T cell receptors after Ad26.COV2.S vaccination were assessed by TCRbeta repertoire sequencing. What the study reported, not specific to this receptor: The authors noted that total T cell responses may have been underestimated by the TCR breadth and depth analyses. Substantial breadth of spike-specific CD8+ and CD4+ T cell responses was reported after vaccination. Compared with placebo recipients, Ad26.COV2.S recipients showed higher spike-specific TCR breadth (P = 0.0014). Comparable non-spike TCR breadth was observed between vaccine and placebo recipients, consistent with only spike being contained in the vaccine. Comparing responses between vaccine doses or regimens was not something the study was powered to do.

TCRbeta CDR3 regions were sequenced with the immunoSEQ Assay. After extraction, genomic DNA underwent amplification by bias-controlled multiplex PCR, followed by high-throughput sequencing. On the study's bioinformatics: To quantify the absolute abundance of each unique TCRbeta CDR3 region, sequences were collapsed and filtered. T cell fraction was estimated by normalization of TCRbeta template counts to usable DNA, with usable DNA being measured through amplification of reference genes present in all nucleated cells. Repertoire TCRs were annotated as SARS-CoV-2-specific when V gene, CDR3 amino acid sequence and J gene were exactly matched to a known reactive TCR set. The reference SARS-CoV-2 TCR set was derived from MIRA and filtered for enrichment in COVID-19-positive ImmuneCODE repertoires, a step that removed public or cross-reactive TCRs. Based on the MIRA antigens, annotated TCRs were further analysed at the level of specific ORF or position within ORF. Breadth was defined as the number of annotated unique rearrangements divided by the total number of unique productive rearrangements, and depth was defined as the summed frequency of the annotated unique rearrangements. Group comparisons of TCR breadth used two-sided Wilcoxon rank-sum tests. The clones in this table, taken by TCRdb from immuneACCESS, are in-frame only. Not every clone is retained; where verified, under half of the shortfall comes from an unresolved V gene, and the cause of the rest is unknown. Clone size and the V and J calls come from that table; the DNA yielded D and trimming. The sample has about 350,000 clones on record, around 83% of them singletons. In total, the top ten clones hold about 3.3% of the sample.

CDR1 MDHEN and CDR2 SYDVKM were looked up in the germline V gene. The CDR3 spans 17 residues, from the cysteine through the phenylalanine. Only the CDR3 portion is preserved as DNA: 51 bases, with reading frame beginning at the first base. Relative to germline, V is missing 3 bases and J is missing 2 bases, with 12 bases of the junction outside any gene match. This material consisted of peripheral blood, taken in a trial of Ad26.COV2.S vaccine versus placebo. This TCR came from a person between 18 and 59 years old who received the Ad26.COV2.S COVID-19 vaccine or a placebo. This receptor chain uses TRBV28 and TRBJ2-5; TRBD1 fits 7 bases in the junction. The CDR3 is CASSFLVDRATQETQYF. The bases are TGTGCCAGCAGTTTTTTGGTCGACAGGGCTACGCAAGAGACCCAGTACTTC.